The clone carrying this TCR beta chain was recorded a few times. The data belong to a study of blood T cell repertoires in COVID-19. Study-level information: Researchers got acute and convalescent COVID-19 samples from the United States, Italy and Spain. T cells, B-cell-depleted T cells, or PBMCs supplied cDNA or gDNA.

Per the original data handling: By means of reference gene primer amplification, nucleated cell counts were estimated. The data were produced by immunoSEQ multiplex PCR, yet TCRdb's version contains in-frame clones alone and is incomplete. Clone size and V and J calls were adopted from that table, with D and trimming inferred from the DNA. The sample lists over 40,000 clones, more than 75% occurring once. V trimming: 0 bases; J trimming: 6 bases; junction bases outside the gene matches: 3. Germline V gene data show CDR1 as SGHNT and CDR2 as YYREEE (reference sequence). The CDR3 runs to 14 residues. V gene TRBV5-4 combines with J gene TRBJ1-5, with 7 positions matching TRBD1. Sequenced material: peripheral blood. The receptor was isolated from a human donor in a cohort sampled during active COVID-19. CDR3 residues: CASSLEGAGQPQHF. The DNA for the CDR3 is TGTGCCAGCAGCTTGGAGGGGGCAGGTCAGCCCCAGCATTTT. The whole variable domain, remainder taken from reference TRBV5-4 and TRBJ1-5, is ETGVTQSPTHLIKTRGQQVTLRCSSQSGHNTVSWYQQALGQGPQFIFQYYREEENGRGNFPPRFSGLQFPNYSSELNVNALELDDSALYLCASSLEGAGQPQHFGDGTRLSIL.